This TCR beta chain appears in the sequencing data of a study of identifying expanded T cells in peripheral blood. The V end was cut by 8 bases, the J end by 10 bases, with 23 bases between. The germline V gene encodes CDR1 MDHEN and CDR2 SYDVKM. The CDR3 covers 14 residues. TCRdb's table, derived via immunoSEQ multiplex PCR, lists solely in-frame clones and lacks some. The sample has more than 90,000 clones; approximately 88% are singletons. Collection occurred without any documented infections or immune events in donors. The chain carries TRBV28 and TRBJ1-1; D not resolved. Sequenced: blood. This receptor was taken from a person between 18 and 75 years old in good health. The CDR3 here is CASLAGRIQHGAFF. CDR3 DNA sequence: TGTGCCAGCCTCGCGGGGAGAATTCAGCACGGAGCTTTCTTT. Full variable domain (rest looked up from reference TRBV28 and TRBJ1-1): DVKVTQSSRYLVKRTGEKVFLECVQDMDHENMFWYRQDPGLGLRLIYFSYDVKMKEKGDIPEGYSVSREKKERFSLILESASTNQTSMYLCASLAGRIQHGAFFGQGTRLTVV.